One and the same sample provided the 28 T cell receptor beta chains below, sequenced in a study of blood T cells in healthy people across ages. The second PCR ran roughly 6 to 12 cycles with a sample-barcoded 5' primer and J-beta primers. Via MiXCR, TCRdb re-called the 5' RACE reads, giving one row per CDR3 protein. This table has about 800,000 distinct CDR3 sequences, about half appearing once. The sequenced sample consisted of blood. Receptor source: a man older than 75 in good health.

This clonotype was seen more than once but under ten times. The chain employs TRBV7-3 and TRBJ2-1, with 7 positions matching TRBD2. Trimming removed 6 bases from V and 6 bases from J; junction bases left unmatched: 17. CDR1 and CDR2 from the germline V gene are SGHTA and FQGTGA. CDR3 length equals 17 residues. CDR3 loop: CASSPQAGLQRINEQFF. CDR3 in DNA: TGTGCCAGCAGTCCCCAAGCGGGACTCCAAAGAATCAATGAGCAGTTCTTC.

This clonotype was counted a few times. The chain carries TRBV20-1 and TRBJ2-7; D not resolved. The CDR3 extends over 14 amino acids. The V gene lost 6 bases and the J gene lost 0 bases, with 15 bases spanning the gap. Germline V gene data show CDR1 as DFQATT and CDR2 as SNEGSKA (reference sequence). The CDR3: CSAPLRTSSYEQYF. Here the CDR3 DNA reads TGCAGTGCCCCCCTAAGGACGAGCTCCTACGAGCAGTACTTC.

This clonotype came up a few times. This chain uses TRBV20-1 with TRBJ2-3; TRBD2 aligns across 13 bases. Germline values: CDR1 DFQATT, CDR2 SNEGSKA (reference sequence). Losses at the gene ends were 3 bases for V and 0 bases for J; bases not matched to a gene: 9. The CDR3 contains 18 residues. CDR3 protein: CSARGGLAGVLSTDTQYF. In DNA, the CDR3 is TGCAGTGCTAGGGGTGGACTAGCGGGAGTATTGAGCACAGATACGCAGTATTTT.

V gene TRBV5-1 combines with J gene TRBJ2-7; 10 bases are a match to TRBD2. Germline V gives CDR1 SGHRS, CDR2 YFSETQ. The CDR3 totals 16 residues. V lost 3 bases to trimming and J lost 7 bases; unmatched junction nucleotides: 13. CDR3 sequence reads: CASSSKREGAGNEQYF. The CDR3 DNA reads as TGCGCCAGCAGCTCTAAGCGGGAGGGTGCTGGCAATGAGCAGTACTTC. Full variable domain (rest looked up from reference TRBV5-1 and TRBJ2-7): KAGVTQTPRYLIKTRGQQVTLSCSPISGHRSVSWYQQTPGQGLQFLFEYFSETQRNKGNFPGRFSGRQFSNSRSEMNVSTLELGDSALYLCASSSKREGAGNEQYFGPGTRLTVT.

As for this clonotype: The junction departs from the called germline gene at one end, perhaps through a read error. The chain carries TRBV7-2 and TRBJ2-7, with TRBD2 matching 7 bases. Germline-derived CDR1 and CDR2 are SGHTA and FQGNSA. CDR3 size: 17 residues. The CDR3 here is CASSVAPGGSPAYEQYF. CDR3 sequence (DNA): TGTGCCAGCAGCGTAGCCCCCGGGGGGAGTCCCGCTTACGAGCAGTACTTC.

The V gene is TRBV20-1, the J gene TRBJ2-5; 13 bases map to TRBD2. J was trimmed by 11 bases and V by 5 bases; bases with no gene match: 11. Germline lookup yields CDR1 DFQATT and CDR2 SNEGSKA (reference sequence). This CDR3 contains 14 residues. This CDR3 is CSAGGLAGETEQYF. Here the CDR3 DNA reads TGCAGTGCTGGAGGACTAGCGGGAGAGACTGAGCAGTACTTC.

This chain joins TRBV27 and TRBJ2-7, with 9 bases aligning to TRBD1. In germline, CDR1 is MNHEY, CDR2 SMNVEV (reference sequence). The V and J ends lost 7 bases and 1 base, in that order; junction bases with no gene match: 8. This CDR3 is built from 15 residues. The CDR3 sequence is CASNSGTGMSYEQYF. In DNA form, the CDR3 reads TGTGCCAGCAATTCCGGGACAGGGATGTCCTACGAGCAGTACTTC.

This clonotype has only a few counts. V usage is TRBV12-3 or TRBV12-4 and J usage is TRBJ2-5, with D uncertain. Trimming removed 3 bases at V and 3 bases at J, with 5 bases between. This CDR3 has 12 amino acids. The CDR3 loop is CASSFRKETQYF. Here the CDR3 DNA reads TGTGCCAGCAGTTTCCGGAAAGAGACCCAGTACTTC.

This clonotype was recorded a few times. The gene calls are TRBV6-5 and TRBJ2-1; 8 bases fit TRBD2. There are 14 residues in the CDR3. Germline assignment: CDR1 MNHEY and CDR2 SVGAGI. With V trimmed by 2 bases and J by 10 bases, 7 bases remained unmatched. The CDR3 loop is CASSYNGRVGEQFF. The CDR3 nucleotides read TGTGCCAGCAGTTACAACGGGAGGGTTGGGGAGCAGTTCTTC.

This clonotype has ten or more counts. The V call is TRBV29-1, the J call TRBJ2-7; TRBD1 is a possible D gene (7 bases). This CDR3 spans 11 amino acids. The germline gives CDR1 SQVTM, CDR2 ANQGSEA. The CDR3 sequence is CGGGWSYEQYF. The CDR3 DNA reads TGCGGAGGGGGCTGGTCCTACGAGCAGTACTTC.

This clonotype was seen a handful of times. The CDR3 DNA reads TGCAGCGTTGACGGCGGGACAACTCTGAGCACAGATACGCAGTATTTT. Protein sequence: CSVDGGTTLSTDTQYF. The chain joins TRBV29-1 to TRBJ2-3; D tentatively fits TRBD1 or TRBD2 (6 bases each). Trimming cost V 3 bases and J 0 bases, with 16 bases left between them. The CDR3 loop spans 16 amino acids. Germline CDR1 reads SQVTM; CDR2 reads ANQGSEA.

This clonotype was counted ten times or more. The chain carries TRBV3-1 and TRBJ2-3; D not resolved. V was trimmed by 4 bases and J by 1 base, leaving 12 bases between them. The CDR3 contains 15 residues. Germline-derived CDR1 and CDR2 are LGHDT and YNNKEL (reference sequence). The CDR3 spells CASSLSRVGTDTQYF. The CDR3 nucleotides read TGTGCCAGCAGCCTTTCTCGGGTCGGCACAGATACGCAGTATTTT.

The chain is built from TRBV19 and TRBJ2-7; the match to TRBD2 covers 7 bases. The CDR3 consists of 12 residues. V lost 9 bases, J lost 7 bases, and 9 bases stayed unmatched. Germline CDR1 LNHDA, CDR2 SQIVND (reference sequence). The CDR3 loop reads CASGRMSNEQYF. CDR3 bases: TGTGCCAGCGGGAGGATGAGCAATGAGCAGTACTTC.

The gene calls are TRBV20-1 and TRBJ1-2, with D perhaps TRBD1 (5 bases). The CDR3 loop spans 13 amino acids. Looked up from germline, CDR1 is DFQATT and CDR2 is SNEGSKA (reference sequence). This CDR3 is CSARQSTNYGYTF. The CDR3 nucleotides read TGCAGCGCCAGACAGAGCACTAACTATGGCTACACCTTC.

The chain recombines TRBV6-2 or TRBV6-3 with TRBJ2-1; D could derive from TRBD1 or TRBD2 (5 bases each). This CDR3 is 12 amino acids long. V lost 5 bases to trimming and J lost 9 bases, with 11 bases between them. Germline V CDR1 and CDR2: MNHEY, SVGEGT. The CDR3: CASSMGVGEQFF. CDR3 nucleotides: TGTGCCAGCAGTATGGGGGTGGGTGAGCAGTTCTTC.

V and J are TRBV5-1 and TRBJ2-1, with 8 bases aligning to TRBD2. Germline V gene sequence: CDR1 SGHRS, CDR2 YFSETQ. V was clipped by 4 bases and J by 4 bases; unmatched bases: 7. There are 15 residues in the CDR3. CDR3 nucleotides: TGCGCCAGCAGCACACATAGCGGGACATACAATGAGCAGTTCTTC. Translating it yields CASSTHSGTYNEQFF. The complete variable domain, with remaining parts taken from reference TRBV5-1 and TRBJ2-1, reads KAGVTQTPRYLIKTRGQQVTLSCSPISGHRSVSWYQQTPGQGLQFLFEYFSETQRNKGNFPGRFSGRQFSNSRSEMNVSTLELGDSALYLCASSTHSGTYNEQFFGPGTRLTVL.

This clonotype was detected a few times. This chain links TRBV29-1 with TRBJ2-2, with TRBD2 matching over 9 bases. The J segment lost 5 bases and the V segment lost 6 bases, leaving 7 bases of the junction unmatched. Germline assignment: CDR1 SQVTM and CDR2 ANQGSEA. The CDR3 covers 14 residues. For the CDR3, the DNA is TGCAGCGTCTCCGGGACTAGCATAACCGGGGAGCTGTTTTTT. Translation gives CSVSGTSITGELFF.

The J gene is TRBJ2-1, the V gene TRBV9; no reliable D call. Germline values: CDR1 SGDLS, CDR2 YYNGEE. Trimming removed 4 bases from V and 2 bases from J, with 10 bases in between. The length of the CDR3 is 14 residues. The CDR3 here is CASSFSQAYNEQFF. CDR3 DNA sequence: TGTGCCAGCAGCTTCTCTCAGGCCTACAATGAGCAGTTCTTC. Drawing the rest from reference TRBV9 and TRBJ2-1, the complete variable domain is DSGVTQTPKHLITATGQRVTLRCSPRSGDLSVYWYQQSLDQGLQFLIQYYNGEERAKGNILERFSAQQFPDLHSELNLSSLELGDSALYFCASSFSQAYNEQFFGPGTRLTVL.

This clonotype has only a few counts. This sequence joins TRBV7-9 and TRBJ2-7; 14 bases agree with TRBD2. The germline gives CDR1 SEHNR, CDR2 FQNEAQ (reference sequence). After removal of 8 bases from V and 4 bases from J, the junction contained 4 bases not matched to a gene. The CDR3 is 14 residues long. The CDR3 sequence is CASGGTSGSYEQYF. The CDR3 nucleotides read TGTGCCAGCGGTGGGACTAGCGGGAGTTACGAGCAGTACTTC.

This chain links TRBV29-1 with TRBJ2-1, with 8 bases matching TRBD2. With 7 bases clipped from V and 9 bases from J, the junction kept 5 bases outside the gene matches. The length of the CDR3 is 11 residues. The germline V gene has CDR1 SQVTM and CDR2 ANQGSEA. The CDR3 spells CSGGLGVEQFF. The CDR3 DNA reads TGCAGCGGGGGACTAGGGGTTGAGCAGTTCTTC.

This clonotype was recorded a few times. V and J are TRBV20-1 and TRBJ2-7, with D uncertain. This CDR3 has 15 amino acids. The V gene lost 6 bases and the J gene lost 6 bases, with 24 bases spanning the gap. Germline V gene lookup returns CDR1 DFQATT and CDR2 SNEGSKA (reference sequence). CDR3 sequence reads: CSAMNVKVASSEQYF. The DNA for the CDR3 is TGCAGTGCGATGAATGTCAAGGTTGCCAGCAGCGAGCAGTACTTC.

The chain couples TRBV11-1 to TRBJ2-7; 7 bases are shared with TRBD1. Germline loops: CDR1 SGHAT, CDR2 FQDESV (reference sequence). The CDR3 sequence is 18 residues long. Trimming cost V 5 bases and J 0 bases; bases outside gene matches: 16. Written as DNA, the CDR3 is TGTGCCAGCAGCCCCCAGTTTTATGTGGGGGACAGCTCCTACGAGCAGTACTTC. Translating gives CASSPQFYVGDSSYEQYF.

CDR3 protein: CASSLLTSKRDTQYF. CDR3 coding DNA: TGTGCCAGCAGCTTATTGACTAGCAAGAGAGATACGCAGTATTTT. The chain has TRBV7-2 and TRBJ2-3; 7 positions agree with TRBD2. Germline V CDR1 and CDR2: SGHTA, FQGNSA. J was trimmed by 5 bases and V by 2 bases; bases with no gene match: 7. The CDR3 has 15 amino acids.

This clonotype was detected only once. A much more abundant neighbour one base away suggests this may be a read error. The genes are TRBV20-1 and TRBJ1-2; D is uncertain. Germline V CDR1 and CDR2: DFQATT, SNEGSKA (reference sequence). The CDR3 runs 13 residues. This CDR3 is CNARTELVEGYTF. CDR3 coding DNA: TGCAATGCTAGAACCGAGCTAGTCGAAGGCTACACCTTC.

This clonotype appeared a few times. The V and J genes are TRBV4-1 and TRBJ2-1, with 9 bases identical to TRBD2. The CDR3 covers 17 residues. The junction had 15 bases not matched to a gene; V was cut back by 0 bases and J by 12 bases. CDR1 is MGHRA and CDR2 is YSYEKL in the germline V gene. The CDR3 DNA sequence: TGCGCCAGCAGCCAAGAATGGGCGGGAGGGTCGTTGTTCGCGCAGTTCTTC. This encodes CASSQEWAGGSLFAQFF.

V and J are TRBV19 and TRBJ2-2, with 9 bases identical to TRBD1. CDR1 and CDR2 (germline): LNHDA, SQIVND (reference sequence). The CDR3 contains 14 residues. Trimming at V came to 3 bases and at J to 6 bases, leaving 2 bases not matched to a gene. CDR3 nucleotide sequence: TGTGCCAGTAGTATCAGGACAGGGGCCGGGGAGCTGTTTTTT. Translation: CASSIRTGAGELFF.

This clonotype was seen a handful of times. The V and J genes are TRBV6-6 and TRBJ2-7, with 7 bases identical to TRBD1. V lost 2 bases and J lost 3; bases outside the gene matches: 4. This CDR3 has 14 residues. CDR1 and CDR2 from the germline V gene are MNHNY and SVGAGI (reference sequence). The CDR3 sequence: CASSYGQGDYEQYF. DNA of the CDR3: TGTGCCAGCAGTTACGGCCAGGGGGACTACGAGCAGTACTTC.

This clonotype has only a few counts. The CDR3 sequence: CASSLKIAGGGETQYF. The CDR3 bases are TGCGCCAGCAGCTTGAAGATAGCGGGAGGGGGAGAGACCCAGTACTTC. This chain uses TRBV5-1 with TRBJ2-5; 11 bases fit TRBD2. The CDR3 consists of 16 residues. CDR1 SGHRS and CDR2 YFSETQ come from the germline V gene. The V and J ends lost 1 base and 4 bases, in that order; junction bases with no gene match: 6.